The clone carrying this T cell receptor beta chain rates as medium-sized (0.01 to 0.1%). Its antigen is undetermined. An Oncomine TCR Beta short-read assay was used to sequence the DNA from cultured CD4+ T cells. MiXCR was run by TCRdb on the PCR reads, yielding one entry per CDR3 protein. The sample holds 20,000 to 25,000 distinct CDR3 sequences, roughly 43% seen once. The entry originates in a study of vaccination and CD4 T cells after COVID-19. As for the study in general: Researchers treated cells with overlapping spike peptides taken from SARS-CoV-2, HCoV-NL63, HCoV-OC43 and HCoV-229E.

There are 14 residues in the CDR3. Germline V gene sequence: CDR1 DFQATT, CDR2 SNEGSKA (reference sequence). The trim removed 0 bases at V and 5 bases at J, leaving 4 bases unmatched. Time point described: late sampling 161 to 241 days after vaccination in a few convalescent patients. Regarding treatment: roughly ten-day PBMC culture with coronavirus spike peptide pools or control peptides (ViraFEST assay). Under the ViraFEST approach, antigen-specific T cells were expanded with peptide pools and TCRs subsequently sequenced. Sample: CD4+ T cells from blood, cultured in vitro, taken about 7 months after SARS-CoV-2 vaccination. The chain recombines TRBV20-1 with TRBJ2-3, with TRBD2 matching 8 bases. The source is a human donor who had recovered from COVID-19. The CDR3 is CSAREAGGVDTQYF. CDR3 in DNA: TGCAGTGCTAGAGAGGCGGGAGGAGTAGATACGCAGTATTTT.